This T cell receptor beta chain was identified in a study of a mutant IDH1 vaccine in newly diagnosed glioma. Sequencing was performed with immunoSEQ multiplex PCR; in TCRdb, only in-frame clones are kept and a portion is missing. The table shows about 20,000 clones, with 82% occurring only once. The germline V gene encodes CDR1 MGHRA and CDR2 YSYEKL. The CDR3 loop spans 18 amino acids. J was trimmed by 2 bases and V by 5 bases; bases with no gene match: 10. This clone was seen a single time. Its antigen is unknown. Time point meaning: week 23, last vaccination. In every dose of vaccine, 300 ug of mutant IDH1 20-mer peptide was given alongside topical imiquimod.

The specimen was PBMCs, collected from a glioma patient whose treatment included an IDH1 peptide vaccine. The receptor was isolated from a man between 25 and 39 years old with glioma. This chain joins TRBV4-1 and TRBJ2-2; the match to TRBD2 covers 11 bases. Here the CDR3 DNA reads TGCGCCAGCAGCGATCGGACTAGCGGGCTAGTCAACACCGGGGAGCTGTTTTTT. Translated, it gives CASSDRTSGLVNTGELFF.